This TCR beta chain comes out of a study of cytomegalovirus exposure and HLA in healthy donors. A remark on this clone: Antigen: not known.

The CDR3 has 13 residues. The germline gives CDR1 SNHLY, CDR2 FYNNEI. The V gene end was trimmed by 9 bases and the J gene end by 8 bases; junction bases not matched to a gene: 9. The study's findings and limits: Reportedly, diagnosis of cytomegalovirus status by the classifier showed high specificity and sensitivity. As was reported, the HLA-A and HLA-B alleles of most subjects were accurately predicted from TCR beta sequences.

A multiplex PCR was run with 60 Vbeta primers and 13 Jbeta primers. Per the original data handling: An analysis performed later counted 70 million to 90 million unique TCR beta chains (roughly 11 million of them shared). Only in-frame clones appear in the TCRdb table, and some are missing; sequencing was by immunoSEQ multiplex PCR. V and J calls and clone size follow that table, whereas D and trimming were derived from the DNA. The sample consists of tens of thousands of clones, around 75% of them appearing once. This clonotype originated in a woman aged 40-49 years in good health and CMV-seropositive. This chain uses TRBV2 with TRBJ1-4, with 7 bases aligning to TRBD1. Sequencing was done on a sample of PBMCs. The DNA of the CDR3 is TGTGCCAGTGACGACAGGGTGGAGGAAAAACTGTTTTTT. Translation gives CASDDRVEEKLFF.